The present TCR beta chain was sequenced within a study of blood T cell repertoires in COVID-19. Germline V CDR1 and CDR2: SGHNT, YYREEE (reference sequence). V was pared by 4 bases and J by 0 bases, with 6 bases of the junction left unmatched. The CDR3 has 15 amino acids. Libraries were prepared by immunoSEQ multiplex PCR; TCRdb keeps only in-frame clonotypes and omits some of them. Of 15,000 to 20,000 clones in the sample, approximately 86% were seen once. The gene calls are TRBV5-4 and TRBJ2-7; 8 bases are shared with TRBD1. Sequencing was performed on peripheral blood. The sequence was collected from a man in his fifties or sixties with active COVID-19. The DNA of the CDR3 is TGTGCCAGCAGCCCCCGGACAGGGAGCTCCTACGAGCAGTACTTC. Its protein is CASSPRTGSSYEQYF.